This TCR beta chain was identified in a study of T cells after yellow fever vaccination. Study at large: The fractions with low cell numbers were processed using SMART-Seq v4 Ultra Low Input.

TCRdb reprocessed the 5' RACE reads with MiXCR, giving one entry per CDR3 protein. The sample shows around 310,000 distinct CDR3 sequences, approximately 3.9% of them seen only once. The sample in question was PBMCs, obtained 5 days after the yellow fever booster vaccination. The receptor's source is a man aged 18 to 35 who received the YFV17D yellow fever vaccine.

The CDR3 sequence: CSVGETQYF. CDR3 nucleotides: TGCAGCGTGGGAGAGACCCAGTACTTC. V gene TRBV29-1 combines with J gene TRBJ2-5, with D unresolved. CDR1 and CDR2 (germline): SQVTM, ANQGSEA. The CDR3 loop spans 9 amino acids. V gave up 6 bases and J gave up 4 bases, with 3 bases separating them.